Below are 2 T cell receptor beta chains sequenced from a single sample in a study of blood T cell repertoires in COVID-19. Profiling relied on immunoSEQ multiplex PCR, and the TCRdb table lists in-frame clones only, not all of them. Of around 120,000 clones listed, roughly 89% are singletons. Sequencing was carried out using peripheral blood. These TCRs come from a woman aged 55-75 years with COVID-19, enrolled during active disease.

The sample holds a few counts of this clone. This chain links TRBV2 with TRBJ2-7, with TRBD1 identical over 8 bases. Per germline, CDR1 SNHLY and CDR2 FYNNEI. Trimming took 6 bases from V and 4 from J; bases not matched to a gene: 17. This CDR3 contains 17 residues. The CDR3 sequence is CASRTRAGQGRAYEQYF. The CDR3 nucleotides read TGTGCCAGCAGAACAAGGGCCGGACAGGGTCGAGCATACGAGCAGTACTTC. Combining the CDR3 with reference TRBV2 and TRBJ2-7 gives the whole variable domain EPEVTQTPSHQVTQMGQEVILRCVPISNHLYFYWYRQILGQKVEFLVSFYNNEISEKSEIFDDQFSVERPDGSNFTLKIRSTKLEDSAMYFCASRTRAGQGRAYEQYFGPGTRLTVT.

The V gene is TRBV7-2, the J gene TRBJ2-5; weak D call: TRBD2 (6 bases). The CDR3 has 14 amino acids. The V gene lost 5 bases and the J gene lost 7 bases, with 17 bases spanning the gap. Germline lookup yields CDR1 SGHTA and CDR2 FQGNSA. This CDR3 reads CASSAASAVRTQYF. In DNA, the CDR3 is TGTGCCAGCAGCGCCGCTAGCGCAGTAAGGACCCAGTACTTC.